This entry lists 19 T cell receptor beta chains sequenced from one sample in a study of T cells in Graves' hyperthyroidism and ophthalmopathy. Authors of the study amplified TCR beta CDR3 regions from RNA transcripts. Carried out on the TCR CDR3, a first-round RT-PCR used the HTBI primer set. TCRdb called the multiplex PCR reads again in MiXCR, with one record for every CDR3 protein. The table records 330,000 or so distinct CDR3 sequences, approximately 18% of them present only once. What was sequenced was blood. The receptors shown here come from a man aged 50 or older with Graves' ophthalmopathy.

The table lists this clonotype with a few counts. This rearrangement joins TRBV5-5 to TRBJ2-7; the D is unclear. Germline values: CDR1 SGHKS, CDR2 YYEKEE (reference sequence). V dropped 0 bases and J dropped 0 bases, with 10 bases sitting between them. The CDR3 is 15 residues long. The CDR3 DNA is TGTGCCAGCAGCTTGGTAGGTTGGACCTCCTACGAGCAGTACTTC. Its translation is CASSLVGWTSYEQYF. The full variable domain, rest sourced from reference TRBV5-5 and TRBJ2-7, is DAGVTQSPTHLIKTRGQQVTLRCSPISGHKSVSWYQQVLGQGPQFIFQYYEKEERGRGNFPDRFSARQFPNYSSELNVNALLLGDSALYLCASSLVGWTSYEQYFGPGTRLTVT.

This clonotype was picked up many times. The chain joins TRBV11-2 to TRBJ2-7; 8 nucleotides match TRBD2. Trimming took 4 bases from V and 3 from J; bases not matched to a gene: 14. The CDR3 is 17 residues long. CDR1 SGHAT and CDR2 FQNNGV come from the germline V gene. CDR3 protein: CASSSLTGGRADYEQYF. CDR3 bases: TGTGCCAGCAGCTCCCTCACGGGGGGGCGTGCCGACTACGAGCAGTACTTC.

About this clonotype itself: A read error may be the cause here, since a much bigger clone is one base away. CDR3 protein: CASSPTLAGGPNEQFF. For the CDR3, the DNA is TGCGCCAGCAGCCCCACACTAGCGGGAGGGCCTAATGAGCAGTTCTTC. The V call is TRBV5-1, the J call TRBJ2-1, with 13 bases that match TRBD2. Germline-derived CDR1 and CDR2 are SGHRS and YFSETQ. Trimming at V came to 4 bases and at J to 7 bases, leaving 8 bases not matched to a gene. This CDR3 spans 16 amino acids.

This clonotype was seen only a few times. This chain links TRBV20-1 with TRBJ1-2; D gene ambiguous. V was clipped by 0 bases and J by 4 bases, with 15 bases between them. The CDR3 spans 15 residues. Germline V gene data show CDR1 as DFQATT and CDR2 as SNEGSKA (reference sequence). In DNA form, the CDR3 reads TGCAGTGCTAGAGATCCGGGAGGGCTCGGCTATGGCTACACCTTC. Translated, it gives CSARDPGGLGYGYTF.

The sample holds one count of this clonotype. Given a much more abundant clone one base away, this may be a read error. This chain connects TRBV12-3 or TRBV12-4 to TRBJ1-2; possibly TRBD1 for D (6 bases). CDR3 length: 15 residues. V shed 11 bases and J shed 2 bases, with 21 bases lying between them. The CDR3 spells CAGTRPGQSNYGYTF. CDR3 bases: TGTGCCGGCACCCGACCCGGACAGAGCAACTATGGCTACACCTTC.

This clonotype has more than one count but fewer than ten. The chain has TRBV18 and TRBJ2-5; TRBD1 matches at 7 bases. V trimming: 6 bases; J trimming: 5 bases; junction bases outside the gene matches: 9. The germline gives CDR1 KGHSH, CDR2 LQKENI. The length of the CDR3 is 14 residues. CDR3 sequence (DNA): TGTGCCAGCTCCGTGGACAGGAGGTGGGAGACCCAGTACTTC. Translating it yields CASSVDRRWETQYF.

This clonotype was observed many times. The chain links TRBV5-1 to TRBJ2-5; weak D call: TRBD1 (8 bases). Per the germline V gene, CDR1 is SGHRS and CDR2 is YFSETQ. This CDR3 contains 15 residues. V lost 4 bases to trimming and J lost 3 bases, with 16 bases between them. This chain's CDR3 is CASSPRTGREETQYF. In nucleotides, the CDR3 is TGCGCCAGCAGCCCCCGGACAGGGAGGGAAGAGACCCAGTACTTC. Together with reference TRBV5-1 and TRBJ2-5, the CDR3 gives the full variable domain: KAGVTQTPRYLIKTRGQQVTLSCSPISGHRSVSWYQQTPGQGLQFLFEYFSETQRNKGNFPGRFSGRQFSNSRSEMNVSTLELGDSALYLCASSPRTGREETQYFGPGTRLLVL.

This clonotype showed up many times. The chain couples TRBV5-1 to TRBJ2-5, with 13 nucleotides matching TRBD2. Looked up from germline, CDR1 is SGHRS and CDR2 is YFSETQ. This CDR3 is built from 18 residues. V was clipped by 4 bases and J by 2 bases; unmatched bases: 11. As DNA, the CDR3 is TGCGCCAGCAGCCCGGGGACTAGCGGGAATCCGGCACAAGAGACCCAGTACTTC. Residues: CASSPGTSGNPAQETQYF.

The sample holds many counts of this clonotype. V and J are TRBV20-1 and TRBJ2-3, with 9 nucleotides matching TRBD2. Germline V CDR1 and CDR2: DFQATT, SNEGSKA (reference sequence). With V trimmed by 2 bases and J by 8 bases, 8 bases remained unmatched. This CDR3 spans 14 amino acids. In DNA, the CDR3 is TGCAGTGCTAGATTAGCGGGAGTAGAACGTACGCAGTATTTT. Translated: CSARLAGVERTQYF.

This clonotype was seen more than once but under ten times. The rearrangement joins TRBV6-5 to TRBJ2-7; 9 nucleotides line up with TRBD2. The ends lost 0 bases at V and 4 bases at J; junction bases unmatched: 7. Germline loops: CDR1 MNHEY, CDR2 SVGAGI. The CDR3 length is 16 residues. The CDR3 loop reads CASSYSREGGRYEQYF. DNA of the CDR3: TGTGCCAGCAGTTACTCGCGGGAGGGAGGTCGGTACGAGCAGTACTTC.

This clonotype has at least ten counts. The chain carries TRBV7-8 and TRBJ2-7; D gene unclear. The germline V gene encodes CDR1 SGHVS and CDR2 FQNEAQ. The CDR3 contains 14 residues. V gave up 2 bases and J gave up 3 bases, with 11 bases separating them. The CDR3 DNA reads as TGTGCCAGCAGCTTAACGCACAGCCTCTACGAGCAGTACTTC. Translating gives CASSLTHSLYEQYF.

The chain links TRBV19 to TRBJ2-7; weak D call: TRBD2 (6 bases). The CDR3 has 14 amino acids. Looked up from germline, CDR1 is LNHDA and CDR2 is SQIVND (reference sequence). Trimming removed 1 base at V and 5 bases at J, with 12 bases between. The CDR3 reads CASSIVGGTDEQYF. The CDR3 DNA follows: TGTGCCAGTAGTATAGTTGGAGGGACGGACGAGCAGTACTTC.

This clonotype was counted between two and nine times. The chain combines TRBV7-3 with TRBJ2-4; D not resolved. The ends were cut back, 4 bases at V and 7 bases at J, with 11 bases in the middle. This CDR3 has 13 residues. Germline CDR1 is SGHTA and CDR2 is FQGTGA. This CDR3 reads CASSSTNRNIQYF. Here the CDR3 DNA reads TGTGCCAGCAGCTCCACTAACCGGAACATTCAGTACTTC.

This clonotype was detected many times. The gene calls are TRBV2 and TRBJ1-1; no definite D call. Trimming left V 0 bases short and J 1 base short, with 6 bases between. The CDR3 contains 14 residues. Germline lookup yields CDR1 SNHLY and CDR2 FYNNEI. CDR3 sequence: CASSEALANTEAFF. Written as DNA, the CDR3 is TGTGCCAGCAGTGAAGCGCTGGCGAACACTGAAGCTTTCTTT. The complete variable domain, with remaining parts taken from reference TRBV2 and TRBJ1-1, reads EPEVTQTPSHQVTQMGQEVILRCVPISNHLYFYWYRQILGQKVEFLVSFYNNEISEKSEIFDDQFSVERPDGSNFTLKIRSTKLEDSAMYFCASSEALANTEAFFGQGTRLTVV.

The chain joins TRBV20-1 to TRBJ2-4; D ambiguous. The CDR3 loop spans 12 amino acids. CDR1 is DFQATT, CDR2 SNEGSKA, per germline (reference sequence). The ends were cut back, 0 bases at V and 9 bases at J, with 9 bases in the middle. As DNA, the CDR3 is TGCAGTGCTAGAGATGTCCCGGGCATTCAGTACTTC. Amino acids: CSARDVPGIQYF.

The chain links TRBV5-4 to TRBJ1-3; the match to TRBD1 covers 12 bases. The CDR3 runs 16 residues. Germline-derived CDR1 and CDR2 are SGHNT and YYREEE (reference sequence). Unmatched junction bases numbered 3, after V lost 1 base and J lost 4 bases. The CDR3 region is CASSLTGTGGGNTIYF. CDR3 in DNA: TGTGCCAGCAGCTTGACGGGGACAGGGGGCGGAAACACCATATATTTT.

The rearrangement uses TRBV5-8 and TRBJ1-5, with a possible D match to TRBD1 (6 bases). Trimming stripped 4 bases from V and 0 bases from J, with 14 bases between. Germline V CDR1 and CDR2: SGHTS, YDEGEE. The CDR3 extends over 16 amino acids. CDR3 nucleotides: TGTGCCAGCAGCGCCGGGACACCCTATAGCAATCAGCCCCAGCATTTT. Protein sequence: CASSAGTPYSNQPQHF.

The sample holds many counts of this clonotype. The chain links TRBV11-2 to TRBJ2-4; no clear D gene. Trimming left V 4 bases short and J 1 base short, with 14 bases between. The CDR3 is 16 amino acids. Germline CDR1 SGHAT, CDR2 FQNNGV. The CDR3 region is CASSSGVRAAKNIQYF. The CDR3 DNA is TGTGCCAGCAGCTCTGGTGTCAGAGCCGCCAAAAACATTCAGTACTTC.

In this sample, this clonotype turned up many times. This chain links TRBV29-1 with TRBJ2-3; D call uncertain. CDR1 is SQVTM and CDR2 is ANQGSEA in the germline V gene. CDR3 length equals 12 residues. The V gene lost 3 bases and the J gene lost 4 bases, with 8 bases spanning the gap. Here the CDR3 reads CSVDRNPDTQYF. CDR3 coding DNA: TGCAGCGTTGACAGGAACCCAGATACGCAGTATTTT.